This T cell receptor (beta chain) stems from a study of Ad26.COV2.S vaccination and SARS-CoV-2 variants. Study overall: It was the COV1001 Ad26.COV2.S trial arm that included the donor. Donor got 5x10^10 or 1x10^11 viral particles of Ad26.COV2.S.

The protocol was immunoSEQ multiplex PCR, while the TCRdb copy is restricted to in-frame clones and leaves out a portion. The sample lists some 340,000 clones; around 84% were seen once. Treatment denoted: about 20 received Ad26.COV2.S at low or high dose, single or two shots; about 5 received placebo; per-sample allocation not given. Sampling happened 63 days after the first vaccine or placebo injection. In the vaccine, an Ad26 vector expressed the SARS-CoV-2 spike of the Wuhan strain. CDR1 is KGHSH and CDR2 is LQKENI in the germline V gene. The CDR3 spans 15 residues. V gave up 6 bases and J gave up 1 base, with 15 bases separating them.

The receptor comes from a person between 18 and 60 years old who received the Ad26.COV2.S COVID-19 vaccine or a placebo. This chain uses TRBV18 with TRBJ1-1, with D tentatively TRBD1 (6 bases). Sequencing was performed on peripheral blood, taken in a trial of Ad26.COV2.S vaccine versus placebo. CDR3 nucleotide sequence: TGTGCCAGCTCTCAAGACAGGCACAAGAACACTGAAGCTTTCTTT. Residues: CASSQDRHKNTEAFF.